The table lists the clone carrying this T cell receptor beta chain with a few counts. Its antigen is unidentified. This entry belongs to a study of beta chain features in type 1 diabetes. The study reverse transcribed the entire isolated RNA, so it sequenced expressed TCRB transcripts. Assay: immunoSEQ multiplex PCR; the TCRdb copy retains only in-frame clones and omits some. The table has about 660,000 clones, 11% to 15% seen once. Overall study results and limits: Naive, central memory and Treg TCRB repertoires seemed to resemble each other more closely in patients than they did in healthy donors. Type 1 diabetes patients had moderately but significantly shorter TCRB CDR3s in all four CD4+ subsets.

V lost 1 base to trimming and J lost 5 bases; unmatched junction nucleotides: 6. This CDR3 has 15 residues. Per germline, CDR1 SGHTA and CDR2 FQGNSA. The receptor was derived from a man aged 18 to 29 with type 1 diabetes. This chain links TRBV7-2 with TRBJ2-3; 7 bases align to TRBD1. The specimen was naive CD4+ T cells from blood. The CDR3 DNA sequence: TGTGCCAGCAGCTTAGAGGGGGCGCGGAGAGATACGCAGTATTTT. Translating gives CASSLEGARRDTQYF.